The clone carrying this T cell receptor (beta chain) has only a few counts. The CDR3 loop spans 16 amino acids. V lost 5 bases, J lost 4 bases, and 20 bases lay in between. Germline loops: CDR1 SGHAT, CDR2 FQDESV (reference sequence). The data derive from a study of blood T cells in healthy people across ages. It was with a sample-barcoded 5' primer and a J-beta primer mix that a second PCR of roughly 7 to 12 cycles was run. A single record per CDR3 protein comes from TCRdb applying MiXCR to the 5' RACE reads. Found here are approximately 800,000 distinct CDR3 sequences, 25% of them singletons; the top ten hold more than 3%. The same specimen was also included in a second study, on T cells of mothers and their children.

The chain recombines TRBV11-1 with TRBJ2-5; possibly TRBD2 for D (6 bases). Material: blood. This clonotype was sampled from a boy between 5 and 17 years old in good health. CDR3 protein: CASSERDSTLGETQYF. The DNA of the CDR3 is TGTGCCAGCAGCGAAAGGGACTCGACGCTCGGAGAGACCCAGTACTTC. The full variable domain, rest sourced from reference TRBV11-1 and TRBJ2-5, is EAEVAQSPRYKITEKSQAVAFWCDPISGHATLYWYRQILGQGPELLVQFQDESVVDDSQLPKDRFSAERLKGVDSTLKIQPAELGDSAMYLCASSERDSTLGETQYFGPGTRLLVL.